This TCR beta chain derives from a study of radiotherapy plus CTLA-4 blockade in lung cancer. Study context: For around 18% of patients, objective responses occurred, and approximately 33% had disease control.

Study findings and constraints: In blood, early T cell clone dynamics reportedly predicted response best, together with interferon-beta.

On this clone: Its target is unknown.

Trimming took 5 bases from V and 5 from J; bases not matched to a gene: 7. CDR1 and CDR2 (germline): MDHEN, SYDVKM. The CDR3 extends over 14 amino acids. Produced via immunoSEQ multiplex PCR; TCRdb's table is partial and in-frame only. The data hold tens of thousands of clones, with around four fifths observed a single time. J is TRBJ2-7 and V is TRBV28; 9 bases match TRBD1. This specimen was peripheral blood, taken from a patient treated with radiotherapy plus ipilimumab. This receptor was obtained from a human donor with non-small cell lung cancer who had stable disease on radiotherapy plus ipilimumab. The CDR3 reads CASSTGTGIHEQYF. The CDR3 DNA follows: TGTGCCAGCAGTACCGGGACAGGGATCCACGAGCAGTACTTC.